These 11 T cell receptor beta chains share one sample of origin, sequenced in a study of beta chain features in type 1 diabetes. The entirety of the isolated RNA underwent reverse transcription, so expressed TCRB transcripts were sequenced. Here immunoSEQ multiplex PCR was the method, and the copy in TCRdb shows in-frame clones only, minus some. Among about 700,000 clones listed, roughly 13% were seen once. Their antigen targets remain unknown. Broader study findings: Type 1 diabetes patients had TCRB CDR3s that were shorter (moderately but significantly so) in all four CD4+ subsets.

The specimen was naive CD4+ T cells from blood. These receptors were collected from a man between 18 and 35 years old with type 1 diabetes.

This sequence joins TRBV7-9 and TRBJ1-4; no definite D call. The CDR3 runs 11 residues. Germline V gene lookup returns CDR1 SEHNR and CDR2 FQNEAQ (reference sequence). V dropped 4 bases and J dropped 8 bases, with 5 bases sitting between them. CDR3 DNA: TGTGCCAGCAGCTACGAGGAAAAACTGTTTTTT. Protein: CASSYEEKLFF.

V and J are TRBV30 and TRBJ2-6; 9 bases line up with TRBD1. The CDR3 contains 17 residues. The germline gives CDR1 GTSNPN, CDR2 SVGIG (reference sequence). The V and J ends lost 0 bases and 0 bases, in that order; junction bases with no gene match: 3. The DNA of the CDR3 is TGTGCCTGGAGTGTAGGGACAGGGATCTCTGGGGCCAACGTCCTGACTTTC. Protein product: CAWSVGTGISGANVLTF.

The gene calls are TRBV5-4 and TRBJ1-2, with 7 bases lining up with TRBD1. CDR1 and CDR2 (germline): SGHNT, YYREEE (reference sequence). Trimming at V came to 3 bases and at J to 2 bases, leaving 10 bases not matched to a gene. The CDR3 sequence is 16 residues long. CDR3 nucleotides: TGTGCCAGCAGCTCAGTTACAGGGGTGGGGAACTATGGCTACACCTTC. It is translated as CASSSVTGVGNYGYTF.

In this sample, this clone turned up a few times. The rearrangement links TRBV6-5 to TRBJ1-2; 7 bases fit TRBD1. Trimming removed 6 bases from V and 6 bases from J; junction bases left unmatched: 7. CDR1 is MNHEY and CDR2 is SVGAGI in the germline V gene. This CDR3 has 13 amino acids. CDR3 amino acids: CASSIGGGDGYTF. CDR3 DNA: TGTGCCAGCAGCATTGGAGGGGGCGATGGCTACACCTTC.

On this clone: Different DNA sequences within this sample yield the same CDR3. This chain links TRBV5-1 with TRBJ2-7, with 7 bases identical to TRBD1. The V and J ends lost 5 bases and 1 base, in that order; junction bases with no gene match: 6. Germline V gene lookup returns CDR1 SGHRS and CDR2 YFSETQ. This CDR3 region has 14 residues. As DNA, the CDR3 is TGCGCCAGCAGTCGCCCGGGACAGTCCTACGAGCAGTACTTC. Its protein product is CASSRPGQSYEQYF.

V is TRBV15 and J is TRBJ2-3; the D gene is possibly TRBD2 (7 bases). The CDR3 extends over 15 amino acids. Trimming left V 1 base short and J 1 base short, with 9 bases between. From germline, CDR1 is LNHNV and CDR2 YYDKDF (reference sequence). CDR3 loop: CATSRAGGRTDTQYF. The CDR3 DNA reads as TGTGCCACCAGCAGAGCGGGGGGCCGCACAGATACGCAGTATTTT.

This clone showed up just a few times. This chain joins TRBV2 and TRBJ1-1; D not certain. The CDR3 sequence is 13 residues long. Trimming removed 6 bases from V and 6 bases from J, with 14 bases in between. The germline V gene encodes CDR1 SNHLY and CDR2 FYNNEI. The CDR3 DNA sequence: TGTGCCAGCAGCTTAAGAGAGCTGGCTGAAGCTTTCTTT. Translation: CASSLRELAEAFF.

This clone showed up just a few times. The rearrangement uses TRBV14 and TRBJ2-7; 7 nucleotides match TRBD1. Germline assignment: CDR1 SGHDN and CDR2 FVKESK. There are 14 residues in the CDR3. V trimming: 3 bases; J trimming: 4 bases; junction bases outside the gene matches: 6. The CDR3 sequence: CASSQTGLDYEQYF. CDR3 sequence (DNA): TGTGCCAGCAGCCAGACAGGGCTCGATTACGAGCAGTACTTC.

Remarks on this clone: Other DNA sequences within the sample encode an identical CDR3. The CDR3 DNA reads TGTGCCAGCAGTGAACGGCAGCCCCAGCATTTT. Translating gives CASSERQPQHF. This chain connects TRBV6-1 to TRBJ1-5; the D is unclear. CDR1 is MNHNS and CDR2 is SASEGT in the germline V gene. V was pared by 2 bases and J by 7 bases, with 3 bases between. This CDR3 has 11 amino acids.

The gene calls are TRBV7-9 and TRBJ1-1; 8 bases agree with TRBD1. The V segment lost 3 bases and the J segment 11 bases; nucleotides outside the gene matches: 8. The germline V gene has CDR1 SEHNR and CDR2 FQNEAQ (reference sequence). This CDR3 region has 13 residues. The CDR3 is CASSFRQGRWAFF. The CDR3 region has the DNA TGTGCCAGCAGCTTCAGACAGGGGCGTTGGGCTTTCTTT. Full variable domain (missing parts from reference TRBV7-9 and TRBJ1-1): DTGVSQNPRHKITKRGQNVTFRCDPISEHNRLYWYRQTLGQGPEFLTYFQNEAQLEKSRLLSDRFSAERPKGSFSTLEIQRTEQGDSAMYLCASSFRQGRWAFFGQGTRLTVV.

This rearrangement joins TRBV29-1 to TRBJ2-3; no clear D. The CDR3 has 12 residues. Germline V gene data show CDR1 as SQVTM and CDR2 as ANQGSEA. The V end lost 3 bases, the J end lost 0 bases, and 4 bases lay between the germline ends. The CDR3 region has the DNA TGCAGCGTTGAGGCTAGCACAGATACGCAGTATTTT. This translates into CSVEASTDTQYF.